The 21 T cell receptor beta chains listed next were all sequenced from one sample in a study of blood T cell repertoires in COVID-19. The repertoire was sequenced with immunoSEQ multiplex PCR; TCRdb's copy has only in-frame clones and lacks some. The sample lists about 190,000 clones; roughly 81% were seen once. Sequencing was carried out using peripheral blood. Receptor source: an elderly woman with acute or convalescent COVID-19.

V and J are TRBV9 and TRBJ1-1; TRBD1 might be the D (5 bases). This CDR3 is built from 15 residues. Trimming shortened V by 5 bases and J by 2 bases, and 16 bases separated the two germline ends. Germline loops: CDR1 SGDLS, CDR2 YYNGEE. In DNA, the CDR3 is TGTGCCAGCAGTCTCCCCGCAGGGTCAAACACTGAAGCTTTCTTT. As protein: CASSLPAGSNTEAFF.

The V gene is TRBV11-2, the J gene TRBJ1-6, with 8 bases lining up with TRBD1. Germline V lookup: CDR1 SGHAT, CDR2 FQNNGV. CDR3 length: 14 residues. Trimming at V came to 2 bases and at J to 8 bases, leaving 2 bases not matched to a gene. This CDR3 reads CASSLTTGDSPLHF. The DNA for the CDR3 is TGTGCCAGCAGCTTAACGACAGGGGATTCACCCCTCCACTTT.

This chain joins TRBV6-6 and TRBJ2-2, with D hard to call. The CDR3 has 15 residues. Germline CDR1 reads MNHNY; CDR2 reads SVGAGI (reference sequence). V was pared by 4 bases and J by 8 bases, with 17 bases between. This CDR3 reads CASSSAWAMSGELFF. As DNA, the CDR3 is TGTGCCAGCAGTTCGGCTTGGGCTATGTCTGGGGAGCTGTTTTTT.

J is TRBJ1-6 and V is TRBV6-5; D gene uncertain. This CDR3 has 13 amino acids. The germline V gene encodes CDR1 MNHEY and CDR2 SVGAGI. Between the trimmed V and J ends, which lost 7 bases and 6 bases, there was a span of 10 bases. The CDR3 coding sequence is TGTGCCAGCAAGAGAGGAGGTAATTCACCCCTCCACTTT. This translates into CASKRGGNSPLHF.

The V gene is TRBV10-3, the J gene TRBJ1-6; 10 bases map to TRBD1. The germline gives CDR1 ENHRY, CDR2 SYGVKD. After removal of 6 bases from V and 5 bases from J, the junction contained 4 bases not matched to a gene. The CDR3 is 15 amino acids. The CDR3 region is CAISPGQGNNSPLHF. Here the CDR3 DNA reads TGTGCCATCAGCCCGGGACAGGGGAATAATTCACCCCTCCACTTT.

V usage is TRBV28 and J usage is TRBJ2-1; 11 bases align to TRBD2. Looked up from germline, CDR1 is MDHEN and CDR2 is SYDVKM. The V and J ends lost 7 bases and 9 bases, in that order; junction bases with no gene match: 8. This CDR3 spans 14 amino acids. CDR3 sequence: CASKLAGVTGEQFF. The CDR3 coding sequence is TGTGCCAGCAAACTAGCGGGAGTAACTGGTGAGCAGTTCTTC.

The chain links TRBV29-1 to TRBJ2-1, with TRBD2 as a possible D gene (6 bases). Trimming pared 5 bases from V and 7 bases from J, leaving 15 bases between. This CDR3 comprises 13 residues. Germline V gene lookup returns CDR1 SQVTM and CDR2 ANQGSEA. The CDR3 region has the DNA TGCAGCGTTCATAGCGGTCTAGGAAATGAGCAGTTCTTC. Protein sequence: CSVHSGLGNEQFF.

In this sample, this clone turned up once. J is TRBJ2-2 and V is TRBV7-2; tentative D call: TRBD1 (5 bases). Germline lookup yields CDR1 SGHTA and CDR2 FQGNSA. The CDR3 runs 16 residues. Trimming removed 4 bases at V and 1 base at J, with 13 bases between. The CDR3 DNA is TGTGCCAGCAGCTCTCAACCCCAGGGGAACACCGGGGAGCTGTTTTTT. Protein: CASSSQPQGNTGELFF.

This clone was detected a few times. The chain carries TRBV28 and TRBJ1-5; possibly TRBD1 for D (5 bases). V shed 10 bases and J shed 1 base, with 17 bases lying between them. Germline V gene data show CDR1 as MDHEN and CDR2 as SYDVKM. The CDR3 has 15 residues. The DNA of the CDR3 is TGTGCCACCACTTCCGGGGAGGGGAGCAATCAGCCCCAGCATTTT. Residues: CATTSGEGSNQPQHF.

This CDR3 is CASSLDPGMEQYF. The CDR3 nucleotides are TGTGCCAGCAGCTTAGACCCCGGGATGGAGCAGTACTTC. The chain carries TRBV7-2 and TRBJ2-7; the D gene is possibly TRBD2 (5 bases). The V end lost 1 base, the J end lost 7 bases, and 11 bases lay between the germline ends. The CDR3 has 13 amino acids. CDR1 and CDR2 (germline): SGHTA, FQGNSA. The full variable domain, completed using reference TRBV7-2 and TRBJ2-7, is GAGVSQSPSNKVTEKGKDVELRCDPISGHTALYWYRQSLGQGLEFLIYFQGNSAPDKSGLPSDRFSAERTGGSVSTLTIQRTQQEDSAVYLCASSLDPGMEQYFGPGTRLTVT.

This clone was seen once. The chain combines TRBV11-2 with TRBJ2-7; TRBD1 might be the D (6 bases). Germline CDR1 and CDR2: SGHAT and FQNNGV. V shed 3 bases and J shed 2 bases, with 11 bases lying between them. This CDR3 region has 14 residues. CDR3 sequence (DNA): TGTGCCAGCAGCTTCAACAGGGTCGCCTACGAGCAGTACTTC. Translating it yields CASSFNRVAYEQYF. The full variable domain, its missing parts supplied by reference TRBV11-2 and TRBJ2-7, is EAGVAQSPRYKIIEKRQSVAFWCNPISGHATLYWYQQILGQGPKLLIQFQNNGVVDDSQLPKDRFSAERLKGVDSTLKIQPAKLEDSAVYLCASSFNRVAYEQYFGPGTRLTVT.

This clone has just one count. The chain is built from TRBV24-1 and TRBJ2-1, with 11 bases that match TRBD2. V shed 4 bases and J 8 bases; nucleotides not matched to a gene: 15. The CDR3 has 18 amino acids. In germline, CDR1 is KGHDR, CDR2 SFDVKD. The CDR3 nucleotides are TGTGCCACCAGTGACCCCCTTGGGACTAGCGGCGCGCGCGATGAGCAGTTCTTC. It is translated as CATSDPLGTSGARDEQFF.

The chain combines TRBV10-2 with TRBJ1-3; 8 nucleotides agree with TRBD1. With 6 bases clipped from V and 3 bases from J, the junction kept 10 bases outside the gene matches. The CDR3 covers 16 residues. CDR1 is WSHSY, CDR2 SAAADI, per germline. The CDR3 here is CASSGTGGIFGNTIYF. The CDR3 DNA reads as TGCGCCAGCAGCGGGACAGGAGGCATCTTTGGAAACACCATATATTTT.

The chain is built from TRBV18 and TRBJ2-3, with D uncertain. Germline loops: CDR1 KGHSH, CDR2 LQKENI. There are 14 residues in the CDR3. The V gene lost 7 bases and the J gene lost 0 bases, with 11 bases spanning the gap. CDR3 in DNA: TGTGCCAGCTTCCGTCAGGCTAGCACAGATACGCAGTATTTT. It translates to CASFRQASTDTQYF.

This clone was picked up a small number of times. The J gene is TRBJ2-5, the V gene TRBV11-1; no clear D gene. CDR1 is SGHAT and CDR2 is FQDESV in the germline V gene (reference sequence). The CDR3 spans 14 residues. Deletions cut 3 bases from V and 2 bases from J, with 10 bases between. In DNA form, the CDR3 reads TGTGCCAGCAGCTTTGGGCAAAGTCAAGAGACCCAGTACTTC. Residues: CASSFGQSQETQYF.

This chain uses TRBV5-1 with TRBJ1-1; D perhaps matches TRBD1 (5 bases). Germline lookup yields CDR1 SGHRS and CDR2 YFSETQ. The CDR3 totals 13 residues. Between the trimmed V and J ends, which lost 0 bases and 5 bases, there was a span of 8 bases. CDR3 region: CASSLDGGTEAFF. The CDR3 region has the DNA TGCGCCAGCAGCTTGGACGGGGGAACTGAAGCTTTCTTT.

This clone was picked up a small number of times. The chain uses TRBV15 and TRBJ1-6, with unresolved D. The V and J ends lost 3 bases and 0 bases respectively, with 6 bases between them. This CDR3 contains 15 residues. Germline loops: CDR1 LNHNV, CDR2 YYDKDF (reference sequence). CDR3 bases: TGTGCCACCAGCAGCCGAGGCTCCTATAATTCACCCCTCCACTTT. This sequence encodes CATSSRGSYNSPLHF. The whole variable domain, filled in from reference TRBV15 and TRBJ1-6, reads DAMVIQNPRYQVTQFGKPVTLSCSQTLNHNVMYWYQQKSSQAPKLLFHYYDKDFNNEADTPDNFQSRRPNTSFCFLDIRSPGLGDTAMYLCATSSRGSYNSPLHFGNGTRLTVT.

The chain uses TRBV10-3 and TRBJ2-2; D may be TRBD2 (6 bases). Germline V CDR1 and CDR2: ENHRY, SYGVKD. Trimming took 4 bases from V and 0 from J, leaving 12 bases between them. This CDR3 is 16 amino acids long. The CDR3 bases are TGTGCCATCAGTGCCTCTAGCGCAACGAACACCGGGGAGCTGTTTTTT. It translates to CAISASSATNTGELFF.

The V and J genes are TRBV19 and TRBJ2-1, with D possibly matching TRBD2 (6 bases). The germline V and J ends were trimmed by 5 bases and 3 bases, with 14 bases remaining between them. The CDR3 is 15 amino acids. The germline gives CDR1 LNHDA, CDR2 SQIVND (reference sequence). The CDR3 DNA reads as TGTGCCAGTAGTGTGACTAGTGTGAACTACAATGAGCAGTTCTTC. It is translated as CASSVTSVNYNEQFF.

This clone was counted only a few times. The V gene is TRBV19, the J gene TRBJ1-2; the D is unclear. CDR1 LNHDA and CDR2 SQIVND come from the germline V gene (reference sequence). Deletions cut 2 bases from V and 6 bases from J, with 13 bases between. This CDR3 has 14 residues. In DNA form, the CDR3 reads TGTGCCAGTAGTATACGGGTACCAGTTGATGGCTACACCTTC. Its translation is CASSIRVPVDGYTF. The full variable domain, with the rest looked up from reference TRBV19 and TRBJ1-2, is DGGITQSPKYLFRKEGQNVTLSCEQNLNHDAMYWYRQDPGQGLRLIYYSQIVNDFQKGDIAEGYSVSREKKESFPLTVTSAQKNPTAFYLCASSIRVPVDGYTFGSGTRLTVV.

The CDR3 region has the DNA TGCGCCAGCAGCTTGGTCCGGCGGGACTCCTACGAGCAGTACTTC. Translating gives CASSLVRRDSYEQYF. The V gene is TRBV5-1, the J gene TRBJ2-7; D is possibly TRBD2 (6 bases). Germline lookup yields CDR1 SGHRS and CDR2 YFSETQ. The CDR3 is made up of 15 amino acids. V lost 0 bases and J lost 0, with 10 bases in between.